The 11 T cell receptor beta chains in this list originate from one sample, sequenced in a study of OX40 agonist ivuxolimab in advanced cancers. Using immunoSEQ multiplex PCR, the repertoire was profiled, and TCRdb retains in-frame clones only, with some absent. The sample lists about 40,000 clones, 88% seen once, with under 15% in the top ten. The specimen was CD4+ or CD8+ T cells sorted from blood, collected in a trial of the OX40 agonist ivuxolimab. The receptors were sampled from an adult with an advanced solid tumor such as melanoma, head and neck, liver or kidney cancer.

This chain connects TRBV6-6 to TRBJ2-7; D is ambiguous. The CDR3 is 14 amino acids. Germline values: CDR1 MNHNY, CDR2 SVGAGI (reference sequence). V lost 11 bases and J lost 2, with 19 bases in between. CDR3 bases: TGTGCCGCCCGCGAGACGGTGGATCCCTACGAGCAGTACTTC. Residues: CAARETVDPYEQYF.

This chain uses TRBV7-9 with TRBJ1-5, with 7 bases lining up with TRBD1. After removal of 2 bases from V and 7 bases from J, the junction contained 8 bases not matched to a gene. From germline, CDR1 is SEHNR and CDR2 FQNEAQ (reference sequence). This CDR3 region has 15 residues. The CDR3 DNA reads TGTGCCAGCAGCTTATCAGGGGGGTCCGGGCAGCCCCAGCATTTT. As protein: CASSLSGGSGQPQHF. The variable domain in full, with the rest retrieved from reference TRBV7-9 and TRBJ1-5, is DTGVSQNPRHKITKRGQNVTFRCDPISEHNRLYWYRQTLGQGPEFLTYFQNEAQLEKSRLLSDRFSAERPKGSFSTLEIQRTEQGDSAMYLCASSLSGGSGQPQHFGDGTRLSIL.

The V and J genes are TRBV7-9 and TRBJ1-2, with D maybe TRBD1 (5 bases). Trimming pared 5 bases from V and 2 bases from J, leaving 18 bases between. CDR3 length: 16 amino acids. Per the germline V gene, CDR1 is SEHNR and CDR2 is FQNEAQ (reference sequence). The CDR3, as DNA: TGTGCCAGCAGCCCCGCGCGGGCGTGGGACAACTATGGCTACACCTTC. Amino acid sequence: CASSPARAWDNYGYTF. Based on the CDR3 plus reference TRBV7-9 and TRBJ1-2, the full variable domain is DTGVSQNPRHKITKRGQNVTFRCDPISEHNRLYWYRQTLGQGPEFLTYFQNEAQLEKSRLLSDRFSAERPKGSFSTLEIQRTEQGDSAMYLCASSPARAWDNYGYTFGSGTRLTVV.

The chain combines TRBV6-5 with TRBJ2-7, with a possible D match to TRBD1 (6 bases). V dropped 4 bases and J dropped 6 bases, with 13 bases sitting between them. Germline V gene lookup returns CDR1 MNHEY and CDR2 SVGAGI. CDR3 length equals 13 residues. The CDR3 spells CASSSTGTSEQYF. CDR3 nucleotides: TGTGCCAGCAGTTCCACCGGGACAAGCGAGCAGTACTTC.

The chain carries TRBV5-4 and TRBJ2-1, with TRBD2 identical over 9 bases. Per germline, CDR1 SGHNT and CDR2 YYREEE (reference sequence). CDR3 length: 16 amino acids. The junction had 4 bases not matched to a gene; V was cut back by 1 base and J by 2 bases. CDR3: CASSLTRLAAYNEQFF. CDR3 nucleotide sequence: TGTGCCAGCAGCTTGACCAGACTAGCGGCCTACAATGAGCAGTTCTTC.

The V and J genes are TRBV7-9 and TRBJ1-1; unclear D gene. The V end was cut by 7 bases, the J end by 1 base, with 13 bases between. This CDR3 is built from 14 residues. The germline V gene has CDR1 SEHNR and CDR2 FQNEAQ (reference sequence). This CDR3 reads CASISGRPNTEAFF. In nucleotides, the CDR3 is TGTGCCAGCATCTCCGGACGCCCGAACACTGAAGCTTTCTTT.

V and J are TRBV7-6 and TRBJ2-1, with D tentatively TRBD2 (6 bases). From germline, CDR1 is SGHVS and CDR2 FNYEAQ. V was pared by 5 bases and J by 9 bases, with 17 bases between. CDR3 length: 14 amino acids. CDR3 sequence reads: CASSPLGGIGEQFF. CDR3 in DNA: TGTGCCAGCAGCCCTCTGGGAGGAATCGGTGAGCAGTTCTTC. Using reference TRBV7-6 and TRBJ2-1 for the parts outside the CDR3, the full variable domain is GAGVSQSPRYKVTKRGQDVALRCDPISGHVSLYWYRQALGQGPEFLTYFNYEAQQDKSGLPNDRFSAERPEGSISTLTIQRTEQRDSAMYRCASSPLGGIGEQFFGPGTRLTVL.

The rearrangement uses TRBV4-1 and TRBJ2-3, with D perhaps matching TRBD2 (5 bases). The germline gives CDR1 MGHRA, CDR2 YSYEKL. V was pared by 1 base and J by 1 base, with 6 bases between. This CDR3 region has 14 residues. The DNA for the CDR3 is TGCGCCAGCAGCCAAGCCGGGGGCACAGATACGCAGTATTTT. It translates to CASSQAGGTDTQYF.

This sequence joins TRBV6-6 and TRBJ2-7, with D tentatively TRBD1 or TRBD2 (5 bases each). V lost 7 bases to trimming and J lost 7 bases, with 23 bases between them. There are 15 residues in the CDR3. Per germline, CDR1 MNHNY and CDR2 SVGAGI (reference sequence). The CDR3, as DNA: TGTGCCAGCATTAACCTCCGGGACGCCACGGGTGAGCAGTACTTC. The encoded protein is CASINLRDATGEQYF.

This rearrangement joins TRBV15 to TRBJ2-7; D may be TRBD1 (6 bases). The germline CDR1 and CDR2 sequences are LNHNV and YYDKDF (reference sequence). With 1 base removed from V and 4 bases from J, the gap between germline ends came to 14 bases. This CDR3 is built from 15 residues. CDR3 nucleotide sequence: TGTGCCACCAGCAGAGTAACGGACAGCTCTTACGAGCAGTACTTC. Encoded protein: CATSRVTDSSYEQYF. Full variable domain (outside the CDR3, taken from reference TRBV15 and TRBJ2-7): DAMVIQNPRYQVTQFGKPVTLSCSQTLNHNVMYWYQQKSSQAPKLLFHYYDKDFNNEADTPDNFQSRRPNTSFCFLDIRSPGLGDTAMYLCATSRVTDSSYEQYFGPGTRLTVT.

This clone was detected only a few times. The CDR3 DNA follows: TGTGCCAGCAGCTTTCCTGTAGCGGGAGGTATCGACCCTTTCAATGAGCAGTTCTTC. This sequence encodes CASSFPVAGGIDPFNEQFF. V usage is TRBV7-8 and J usage is TRBJ2-1, with TRBD2 matching over 10 bases. This CDR3 is built from 19 residues. V lost 3 bases and J lost 6; bases outside the gene matches: 17. Germline V CDR1 and CDR2: SGHVS, FQNEAQ.